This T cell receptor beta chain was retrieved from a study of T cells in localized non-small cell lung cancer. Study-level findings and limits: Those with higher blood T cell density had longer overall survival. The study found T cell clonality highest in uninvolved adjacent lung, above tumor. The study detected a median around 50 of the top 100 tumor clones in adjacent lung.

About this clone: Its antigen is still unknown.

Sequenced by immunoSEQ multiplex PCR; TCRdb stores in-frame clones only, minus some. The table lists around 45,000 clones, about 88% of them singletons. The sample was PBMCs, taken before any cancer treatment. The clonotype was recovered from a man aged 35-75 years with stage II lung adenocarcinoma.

CDR3 protein: CASTWGGAGKAYEQYF. CDR3 nucleotides: TGTGCCAGCACCTGGGGGGGAGCGGGTAAAGCCTACGAGCAGTACTTC. This chain links TRBV7-8 with TRBJ2-5; 7 nucleotides line up with TRBD2. TRBJ2-7 explains the end of the DNA better; the J call may be wrong. Germline V gene sequence: CDR1 SGHVS, CDR2 FQNEAQ. The CDR3 length is 16 residues.